This T cell receptor beta chain was sequenced for a study of identical twins. The ends were cut back, 5 bases at V and 7 bases at J, with 18 bases in the middle. This CDR3 spans 15 amino acids. Germline V gene sequence: CDR1 SEHNR, CDR2 FQNEAQ (reference sequence). The sample holds a few counts of this clonotype. MiXCR, applied by TCRdb to the 5' RACE reads, yields one record per CDR3 protein. The sample has more than 650,000 distinct CDR3 sequences, roughly 6.2% seen once; the top ten hold roughly 1.6%. The genes are TRBV7-9 and TRBJ1-5; no clear D gene. This TCR was sampled from a man aged 18 to 35 in good health. The sequenced sample consisted of naive T cells sorted from blood. The CDR3 DNA reads as TGTGCCAGCAGCCCATCCGGCGGCGTTGGGCAGCCCCAGCATTTT. Residues: CASSPSGGVGQPQHF. Combining the CDR3 with reference TRBV7-9 and TRBJ1-5 gives the whole variable domain DTGVSQNPRHKITKRGQNVTFRCDPISEHNRLYWYRQTLGQGPEFLTYFQNEAQLEKSRLLSDRFSAERPKGSFSTLEIQRTEQGDSAMYLCASSPSGGVGQPQHFGDGTRLSIL.